This paragraph reports one T cell receptor (beta chain). CDR1 and CDR2 from the germline V gene are SGHTA and FQGNSA. The CDR3 is 11 amino acids. V was clipped by 7 bases and J by 6 bases, with 8 bases between them. The sample comes from a study of blood T cell repertoires in COVID-19. At the level of the study: Samples came from the United States, Italy and Spain, spanning acute and convalescent COVID-19. PBMCs, B-cell-depleted T cells, or T cells were the source of the cDNA or gDNA that made up the material.

Some clones are missing from TCRdb's copy, which holds only in-frame ones; the method was immunoSEQ multiplex PCR. This table holds 140,000 to 150,000 clones, around 89% found once. Sequences were obtained from peripheral blood. The chain joins TRBV7-2 to TRBJ2-3; tentatively, D is TRBD2 (5 bases). The clonotype originates from a man aged 55 to 70 with active or convalescent COVID-19. The CDR3 nucleotides read TGTGCCAGCACTGCGGGTGATACGCAGTATTTT. Amino acid sequence: CASTAGDTQYF.